This is a list of T cell receptor beta chains from one sample in a study of T cell changes during pregnancy in multiple sclerosis. The protocol was immunoSEQ multiplex PCR, while the TCRdb copy is restricted to in-frame clones and leaves out a portion. The table records under 70,000 clones, 90% to 95% of them present only once. The input for sequencing was CD8+ T cells from peripheral blood mononuclear cells, taken after pregnancy. These receptors were obtained from a female donor with multiple sclerosis, enrolled in a pregnancy study. Both conserved end residues are part of each CDR3. A D gene is named only where the DNA matches it firmly. Only some rows state a clone size, as once, few, many or a class for expanded clones.

- | TRBJ2-7 | - | TRBV5-5 | TGTGCCAGCAGTCCTGACAGTGGCTCCTACGAGCAGTACTTC | CASSPDSGSYEQYF
- | TRBJ1-1 | - | TRBV4-3 | TGCGCCAGCAGCCAAGATTTTGATTATGCGCTTTCCTCCAAAGCCGACACTGAAGCTTTCTTT | CASSQDFDYALSSKADTEAFF
- | TRBJ2-5 | - | TRBV7-9 | TGTGCCAGCAGCTTAGGCAGAGAGACCCAGTACTTC | CASSLGRETQYF
- | TRBJ1-1 | - | TRBV7-9 | TGTGCCAGCAGCTTCGAGGGCAAGAACACTGAAGCTTTCTTT | CASSFEGKNTEAFF
- | TRBJ2-7 | - | TRBV19 | TGTGCCAGTAGCTCTTATGGGGCGGACTACGAGCAGTACTTC | CASSSYGADYEQYF
TRBD2 | TRBJ2-7 | once | TRBV4-1 | TGCGCCAGCAGCCAAGATCGGGCTAGCGGACGCTACGAGCAGTACTTC | CASSQDRASGRYEQYF
TRBD1 | TRBJ1-2 | - | TRBV7-9 | TGTGCCAGCAGCGGGGTGGGCCGCGGCGGGACAGGGGTTAACTATGGCTACACCTTC | CASSGVGRGGTGVNYGYTF
- | TRBJ1-1 | - | TRBV6-5 | TGTGCCAGCAGCGGGATGGGAGGGCCCAACACTGGAGCTTTCTTT | CASSGMGGPNTGAFF
TRBD1 | TRBJ2-7 | - | TRBV4-2 | TGTGCCAGCAGCCAAACCGGGACAGGGGGATACGAGCAGTACTTC | CASSQTGTGGYEQYF
TRBD1 | TRBJ1-6 | once | TRBV30 | TGTGCCTGGAGTGTACGTGGGACAGGACCAGAATCCCCAAATTCACCCCTCCACTTT | CAWSVRGTGPESPNSPLHF
- | TRBJ1-1 | - | TRBV5-1 | TGCGCCAGCAGCTATGGACAGAACACTGAAGCTTTCTTT | CASSYGQNTEAFF
TRBD1 | TRBJ2-7 | - | TRBV25-1 | TGTGCCAGCATGAAGGAACAGGGGGCTTACGAGCAGTACTTC | CASMKEQGAYEQYF
- | TRBJ2-7 | - | TRBV19 | TGTGCCAGTAGTCCGAACCCGGACGACGGGCTAGCGCTTTCCTACGAGCAGTACTTC | CASSPNPDDGLALSYEQYF
- | TRBJ2-3 | - | TRBV9 | TGTGCCAGCAGCGCAGGGGGGCAGGGCGCAGATACGCAGTATTTT | CASSAGGQGADTQYF
- | TRBJ2-3 | - | TRBV12-2 | TGTGCAAGTCGCTTTGCCGGGACAGGGTGCACAGATACGCAGTATTTT | CASRFAGTGCTDTQYF
- | TRBJ2-7 | - | TRBV9 | TGTGCCAGCAGCGGGGGCTCTAGACGCGAGCAGTACTTC | CASSGGSRREQYF
- | TRBJ2-1 | - | TRBV5-1 | TGCGCCAGCAGCTTAACGGGAGATGAGCAGTTCTTC | CASSLTGDEQFF
- | TRBJ2-1 | - | TRBV6-4 | TGTGCCAGCAGTGACTCTTTGCAGGAGACAGTGAATGAGCAGTTCTTC | CASSDSLQETVNEQFF
- | TRBJ2-7 | - | TRBV19 | TGTGCCAGTAGTAGAGTCCGGGACAAATCCTACGAGCAGTACTTC | CASSRVRDKSYEQYF
- | TRBJ2-7 | - | TRBV7-6 | TGTGCCAGCAGCTTAGGCGTTAGCGGCTACGAGCAGTACTTC | CASSLGVSGYEQYF
TRBD2 | TRBJ2-7 | - | TRBV5-6 | TGTGCCAGCAGCTTGGAGGGGACTAGCGGGAGAGATCGGTACTTC | CASSLEGTSGRDRYF
- | TRBJ2-7 | - | TRBV6-1 | TGTGCCAGCAGTGCGTCCAGGGGAACATCCTACGAGCAGTACTTC | CASSASRGTSYEQYF
- | TRBJ1-3 | - | TRBV5-6 | TGTGCCAGCAAGGAGCGGGCCCGCTCTGGAAACACCATATATTTT | CASKERARSGNTIYF
- | TRBJ2-1 | - | TRBV6-6 | TGTGCCAGCAGTAACTCCGGGGGTAATGAGCAGTTCTTC | CASSNSGGNEQFF
- | TRBJ2-3 | - | TRBV9 | TGTGCCAGCAGCGCCAGACAGGCCGCTCCCACAGATACGCAGTATTTT | CASSARQAAPTDTQYF
TRBD2 | TRBJ2-1 | - | TRBV7-6 | TGTGCCAGCAGCTTATGGGGGGGAGGCGATGAGCAGTTCTTC | CASSLWGGGDEQFF
TRBD2 | TRBJ2-7 | - | TRBV4-3 | TGCGCCAGCAGCCAACGGACTAGCGGGAGTTCCCACTCCTACGAGCAGTACTTC | CASSQRTSGSSHSYEQYF
- | TRBJ1-2 | - | TRBV19 | TGTGCCAGTAGTATAGGGCTGGTCAGGGGTCAGCTCTATGGCTACACCTTC | CASSIGLVRGQLYGYTF
- | TRBJ1-1 | once | TRBV4-1 | TGCGCCAGCAGTGCCGGGTCTCACACTGAAGCTTTCTTT | CASSAGSHTEAFF
- | TRBJ2-5 | - | TRBV6-1 | TGTGCCAGCAGTGAGGCGGCAGGGACTGGAGAGACCCAGTACTTC | CASSEAAGTGETQYF
- | TRBJ2-1 | - | TRBV6-5 | TGTGCCAGCAGTTCAAGACAGTATAATGAGCAGTTCTTC | CASSSRQYNEQFF
TRBD2 | TRBJ2-5 | - | TRBV9 | TGTGCCAGCAGCCCGCCCCGACTAGCGGGAGAAGAGACCCAGTACTTC | CASSPPRLAGEETQYF
- | TRBJ2-3 | once | TRBV28 | TGTGCCAGCAGTTTCGGGGTAGACGCCGCAGATACGCAGTATTTT | CASSFGVDAADTQYF
TRBD2 | TRBJ2-7 | - | TRBV15 | TGTGCCACCAGTAGAAGCGGGAGCTACGAGCAGTACTTC | CATSRSGSYEQYF
TRBD2 | TRBJ2-3 | - | TRBV30 | TGTGCCTGGAGTGTACTAGCGGGAGATACGCAGTATTTT | CAWSVLAGDTQYF
- | TRBJ1-5 | - | TRBV27 | TGTGCCAGCAGTTTACAGTGGTCAACATCTCAGCCCCAGCATTTT | CASSLQWSTSQPQHF
TRBD1 | TRBJ1-5 | once | TRBV29-1 | TGCAGCGTCCGGACAGGGGGGGATCAGCCCCAGCATTTT | CSVRTGGDQPQHF
TRBD2 | TRBJ2-1 | - | TRBV19 | TGTGCCAGTAGCCTCCTAGCGGGAGGAGGTAATGAGCAGTTCTTC | CASSLLAGGGNEQFF
- | TRBJ2-1 | - | TRBV6-5 | TGTGCCAGCAGTTACATGGCGGGATATGAGCAGTTCTTC | CASSYMAGYEQFF
- | TRBJ2-3 | - | TRBV29-1 | TGCAGCGTTATCGCGGATACGCAGTATTTT | CSVIADTQYF
TRBD2 | TRBJ2-6 | - | TRBV27 | TGTGCCAGCGCCCAGGGACTACTACTGGCTGGGGCCAACGTCCTGACTTTC | CASAQGLLLAGANVLTF
TRBD2 | TRBJ2-7 | - | TRBV9 | TGTGCCAGCAGCGTAGCTAGCGGAAGCTACGAGCAGTACTTC | CASSVASGSYEQYF
- | TRBJ2-3 | - | TRBV23-1 | TGCGCCAGCAGTCAATCATTTGCAGGGCCCAGGACAGATACGCAGTATTTT | CASSQSFAGPRTDTQYF
TRBD1 | TRBJ1-1 | - | TRBV15 | TGTGCCACCAGCATCCCGGCAGGGGGAGGGAACACTGAAGCTTTCTTT | CATSIPAGGGNTEAFF
TRBD2 | TRBJ2-7 | - | TRBV19 | TGTGCCAGTAGTATCGTAGCGGGAGTGTTAAACGAGCAGTACTTC | CASSIVAGVLNEQYF
- | TRBJ2-7 | - | TRBV5-1 | TGCGCCAGCAGCTTGTCGGGCTACGAGCAGTACTTC | CASSLSGYEQYF
- | TRBJ1-2 | once | TRBV5-4 | TGTGCCAGCAGCTTGCCGCCGGGGGGTGGCTACACCTTC | CASSLPPGGGYTF
- | TRBJ1-5 | - | TRBV5-1 | TGCGCCAGCAGCCCGACTTGGGGGCAGAGTCAGCCCCAGCATTTT | CASSPTWGQSQPQHF
- | TRBJ2-7 | - | TRBV19 | TGTGCCAGTAGTATAGCTAGCGCCTCCTACGAGCAGTACTTC | CASSIASASYEQYF
- | TRBJ1-5 | - | TRBV9 | TGTGCCAGCAGCGTAGGAGGGAATAGCAATCAGCCCCAGCATTTT | CASSVGGNSNQPQHF
TRBD1 | TRBJ2-5 | - | TRBV7-2 | TGTGCCAGCAGCTTCGGGACAGGGAGGGCAGAGACCCAGTACTTC | CASSFGTGRAETQYF
TRBD1 | TRBJ1-1 | many | TRBV9 | TGTGCCAGCAGCGGACAACAGGGGGCGGGCACTGAAGCTTTCTTT | CASSGQQGAGTEAFF
- | TRBJ2-3 | - | TRBV5-5 | TGTGCCAGCAGCTCGGGTCCTAGGCGAATCTATACGCAGTATTTT | CASSSGPRRIYTQYF
TRBD2 | TRBJ2-5 | once | TRBV15 | TGTGCCACCAGCAGAGCCTTAGCGGGGACAGAGACCCAGTACTTC | CATSRALAGTETQYF
- | TRBJ2-3 | - | TRBV6-1 | TGTGCCAGCAGTGAATTGGGACTCACAGATACGCAGTATTTT | CASSELGLTDTQYF
- | TRBJ2-7 | - | TRBV7-9 | TGTGCCAGCGGAGACTACGAGCAGTACTTC | CASGDYEQYF
TRBD1 | TRBJ2-7 | - | TRBV11-2 | TGTGCCAGCAGCTTAGATCGGGACAGGTTTATCCACGAGCAGTACTTC | CASSLDRDRFIHEQYF
- | TRBJ1-2 | - | TRBV11-2 | TGTGCCAGCAGCAGCTTTCCTTACAGGGAGTTGTCCGGTGGCTACACCTTC | CASSSFPYRELSGGYTF